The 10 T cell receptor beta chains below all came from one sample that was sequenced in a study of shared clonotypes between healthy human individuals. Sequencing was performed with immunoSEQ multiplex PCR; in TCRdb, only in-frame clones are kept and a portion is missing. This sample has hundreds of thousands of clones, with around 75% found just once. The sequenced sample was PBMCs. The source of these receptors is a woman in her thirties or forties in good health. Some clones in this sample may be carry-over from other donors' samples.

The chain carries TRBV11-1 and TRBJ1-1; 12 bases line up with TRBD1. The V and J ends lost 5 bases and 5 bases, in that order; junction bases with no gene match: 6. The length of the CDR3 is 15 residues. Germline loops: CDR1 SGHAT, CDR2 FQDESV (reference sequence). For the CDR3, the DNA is TGTGCCAGCAGCCCACGGGACAGGGGGCTGACTGAAGCTTTCTTT. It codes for CASSPRDRGLTEAFF.

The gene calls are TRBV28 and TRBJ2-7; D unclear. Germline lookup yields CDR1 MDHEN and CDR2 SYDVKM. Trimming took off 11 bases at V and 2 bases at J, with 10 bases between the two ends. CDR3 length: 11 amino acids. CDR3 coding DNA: TGTGCCGCCTGCTCGGCCTACGAGCAGTACTTC. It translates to CAACSAYEQYF.

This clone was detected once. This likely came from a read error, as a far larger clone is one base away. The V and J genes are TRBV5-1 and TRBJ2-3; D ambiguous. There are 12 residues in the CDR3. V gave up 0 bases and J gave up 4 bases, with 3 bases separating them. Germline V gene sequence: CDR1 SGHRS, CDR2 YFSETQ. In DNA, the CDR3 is TGCGCCAGCAGCTTGGAGGCAGATACGCAGTATTTT. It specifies CASSLEADTQYF.

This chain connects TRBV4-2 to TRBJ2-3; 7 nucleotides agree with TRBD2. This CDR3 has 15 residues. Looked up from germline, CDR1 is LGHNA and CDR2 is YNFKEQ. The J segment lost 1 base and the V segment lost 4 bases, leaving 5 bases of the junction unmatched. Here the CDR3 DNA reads TGTGCCAGCAGCCTTACTGGGAGGGGCACAGATACGCAGTATTTT. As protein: CASSLTGRGTDTQYF.

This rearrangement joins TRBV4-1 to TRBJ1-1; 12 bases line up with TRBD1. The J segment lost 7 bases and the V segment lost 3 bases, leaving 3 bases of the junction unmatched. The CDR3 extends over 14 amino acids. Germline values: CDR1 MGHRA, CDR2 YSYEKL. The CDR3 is CASSHGTGGGEAFF. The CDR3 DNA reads TGCGCCAGCAGCCATGGGACAGGGGGCGGTGAAGCTTTCTTT.

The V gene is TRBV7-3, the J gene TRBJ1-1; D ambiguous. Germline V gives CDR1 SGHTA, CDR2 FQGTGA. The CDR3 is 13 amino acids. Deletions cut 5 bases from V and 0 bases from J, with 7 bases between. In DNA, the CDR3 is TGTGCCAGCAGCGAGGGCGTGAACACTGAAGCTTTCTTT. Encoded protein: CASSEGVNTEAFF.

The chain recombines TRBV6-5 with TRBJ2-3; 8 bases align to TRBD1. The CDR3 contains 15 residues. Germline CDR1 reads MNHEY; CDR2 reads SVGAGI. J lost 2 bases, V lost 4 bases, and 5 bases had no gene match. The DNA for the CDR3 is TGTGCCAGCAGTTCAGGGGGCCCGATCACAGATACGCAGTATTTT. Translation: CASSSGGPITDTQYF.

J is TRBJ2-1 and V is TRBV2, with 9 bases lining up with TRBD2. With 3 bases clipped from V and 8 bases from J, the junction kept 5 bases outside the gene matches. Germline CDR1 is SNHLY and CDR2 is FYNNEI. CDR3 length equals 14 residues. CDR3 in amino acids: CASSERGGVYEQFF. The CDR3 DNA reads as TGTGCCAGCAGTGAGCGCGGGGGGGTTTATGAGCAGTTCTTC. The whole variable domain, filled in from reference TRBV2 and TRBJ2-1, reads EPEVTQTPSHQVTQMGQEVILRCVPISNHLYFYWYRQILGQKVEFLVSFYNNEISEKSEIFDDQFSVERPDGSNFTLKIRSTKLEDSAMYFCASSERGGVYEQFFGPGTRLTVL.

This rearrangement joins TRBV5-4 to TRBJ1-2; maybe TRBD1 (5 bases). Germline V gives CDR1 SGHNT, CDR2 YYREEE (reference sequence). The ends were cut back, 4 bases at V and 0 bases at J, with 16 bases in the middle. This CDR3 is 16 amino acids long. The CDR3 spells CASSAFTGTSNYGYTF. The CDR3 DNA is TGTGCCAGCAGCGCTTTTACTGGGACTTCTAACTATGGCTACACCTTC.

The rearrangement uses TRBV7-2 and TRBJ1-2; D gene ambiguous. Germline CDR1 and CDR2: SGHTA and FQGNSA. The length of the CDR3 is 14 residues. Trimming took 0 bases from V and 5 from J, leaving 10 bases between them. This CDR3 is CASSLAAAGYGYTF. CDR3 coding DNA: TGTGCCAGCAGCTTAGCGGCAGCAGGATATGGCTACACCTTC.